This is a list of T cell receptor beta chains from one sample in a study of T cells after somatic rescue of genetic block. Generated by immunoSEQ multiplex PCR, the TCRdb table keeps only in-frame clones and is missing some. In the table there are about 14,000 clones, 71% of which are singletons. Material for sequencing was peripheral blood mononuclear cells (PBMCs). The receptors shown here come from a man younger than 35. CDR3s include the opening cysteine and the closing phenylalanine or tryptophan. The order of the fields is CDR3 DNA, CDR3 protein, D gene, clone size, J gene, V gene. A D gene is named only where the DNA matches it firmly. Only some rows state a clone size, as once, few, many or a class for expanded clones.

TGTGCCAGCAGCTCCTCTCCGGGGATCAATCAGCCCCAGCATTTT | CASSSSPGINQPQHF | NA | NA | TRBJ1-5 | TRBV9
TGTGCCAGCAGCCTGGCCGGGACAGACTACAATGAGCAGTTCTTC | CASSLAGTDYNEQFF | TRBD1 | NA | TRBJ2-1 | TRBV7-9
TGTGCCAGCAGCCCCCGGGACAGGGGGCAAGAGACCCAGTACTTC | CASSPRDRGQETQYF | TRBD1 | NA | TRBJ2-5 | TRBV9
TGTGCCAGCTCCGACGGGGGACAGGCTGAAGCTTTCTTT | CASSDGGQAEAFF | TRBD1 | NA | TRBJ1-1 | TRBV18
TGTGCCAGCAGCCGACAGGGAAGGGGGGCGAACACCGGGGAGCTGTTTTTT | CASSRQGRGANTGELFF | NA | once | TRBJ2-2 | TRBV7-3
TGTGCCAGCAGTTACGGCCCGGGATACCCCTACGAGCAGTACTTC | CASSYGPGYPYEQYF | NA | NA | TRBJ2-7 | TRBV6-5
TGTGCCAGCAGTTGGGGGTATGGCTACACCTTC | CASSWGYGYTF | NA | few | TRBJ1-2 | TRBV25-1
TGCGCCAGCAGCTGGGGGACAGGGGCAGCTTTCTTT | CASSWGTGAAFF | TRBD1 | few | TRBJ1-1 | TRBV5-1
TGTGCCAGCAGCTTTCCCCAAGAGACCCAGTACTTC | CASSFPQETQYF | NA | NA | TRBJ2-5 | TRBV5-5
TGTGCCAGCAGCCAACTTTGGAATCAGCCCCAGCATTTT | CASSQLWNQPQHF | NA | NA | TRBJ1-5 | TRBV5-4
TGTGCCAGTAACGGGGGGGCCTACAATGAGCAGTTCTTC | CASNGGAYNEQFF | TRBD2 | few | TRBJ2-1 | TRBV19
TGCAGCGTCCAGACAGGGGCGAACACTGAAGCTTTCTTT | CSVQTGANTEAFF | TRBD1 | NA | TRBJ1-1 | TRBV29-1
TGTGCCAGCAACCTACGAGCCAACAGGGGGCGCCGAAGGAATTCACCCCTCCACTTT | CASNLRANRGRRRNSPLHF | TRBD1 | few | TRBJ1-6 | TRBV5-6
TGTGCCAGCGGGGGACAGGGCTATCAGCCCCAGCATTTT | CASGGQGYQPQHF | TRBD1 | NA | TRBJ1-5 | TRBV6-5
TGTGCCAGCAGCGTCTATTTAGCGGGGTACACAGATACGCAGTATTTT | CASSVYLAGYTDTQYF | TRBD2 | NA | TRBJ2-3 | TRBV9
TGTGCCAGCAGTTACGGCACAAGGGGCACAGATACGCAGTATTTT | CASSYGTRGTDTQYF | NA | NA | TRBJ2-3 | TRBV6-5
TGTGCCAGCAGCTTCGGGGACAGGGGGCCAGGAAACACCATATATTTT | CASSFGDRGPGNTIYF | TRBD1 | NA | TRBJ1-3 | TRBV7-9
TGTGCCAGCAGCCGACTGGTCACTGAAGCTTTCTTT | CASSRLVTEAFF | NA | few | TRBJ1-1 | TRBV28
TGTGCCAGCTCAACAGGGTTTTTGGGGGAAGAGCAGTACTTC | CASSTGFLGEEQYF | NA | NA | TRBJ2-7 | TRBV18
TGTGCCAGCAGTGGGGTGACAGGGGCGCGGAACACTGAAGCTTTCTTT | CASSGVTGARNTEAFF | TRBD1 | NA | TRBJ1-1 | TRBV6-1
TGTGCCAGCGGGAGTCTAGGGAACACCGGGGAGCTGTTTTTT | CASGSLGNTGELFF | NA | NA | TRBJ2-2 | TRBV5-4
TGTGCCAGCAGCCCCCGCGGGGGACCCTACGAGCAGTACTTC | CASSPRGGPYEQYF | TRBD2 | NA | TRBJ2-7 | TRBV7-6
TGTGCTAGCAGCTTAGCGCCTGGACACGCTTACGAGCAGTACTTC | CASSLAPGHAYEQYF | NA | NA | TRBJ2-7 | TRBV7-7
TGTGCCAGCAGTTCCGGACCCAGGGGCTACACCTTC | CASSSGPRGYTF | NA | NA | TRBJ1-2 | TRBV28
TGTGCCTGGAGTATTCGGTCTAGCACAGATACGCAGTATTTT | CAWSIRSSTDTQYF | NA | NA | TRBJ2-3 | TRBV30
TGTGCCAGTAGTATACTCCCGGCTGAGCCCTATGGCTACACCTTC | CASSILPAEPYGYTF | NA | NA | TRBJ1-2 | TRBV19
TGTGCCAGTAGTATAGGGGGTCAGGTGCCGTACCAAGAGACCCAGTACTTC | CASSIGGQVPYQETQYF | NA | NA | TRBJ2-5 | TRBV19
TGTGCCAGCAGTTACTCTTTCGGAGGGGACTATGGCTACACCTTC | CASSYSFGGDYGYTF | NA | NA | TRBJ1-2 | TRBV6-6
TGCGCCAGCAGCTTGACGGGGAACGGAGGCTACACCTTC | CASSLTGNGGYTF | NA | NA | TRBJ1-2 | TRBV5-1
TGTGCCAGCAGTGAACCAGGACGGGGCACCGGGGAGCTGTTTTTT | CASSEPGRGTGELFF | NA | few | TRBJ2-2 | TRBV25-1
TGTGCCTGGAGTGGCGGGACAACCTACGAGCAGTACTTC | CAWSGGTTYEQYF | NA | NA | TRBJ2-7 | TRBV30
TGTGCCAGCAGCTTCGACAACTTGCTCGACACTGAAGCTTTCTTT | CASSFDNLLDTEAFF | NA | NA | TRBJ1-1 | TRBV6-5
TGTGCCAGCAGCTTAACGGGCTTCGCTGGGGCCAACGTCCTGACTTTC | CASSLTGFAGANVLTF | NA | NA | TRBJ2-6 | TRBV7-6
TGCGCCAGCAGCCGTTTGCAGGGAGGGACCTACGAGCAGTACTTC | CASSRLQGGTYEQYF | TRBD2 | NA | TRBJ2-7 | TRBV5-1
TGTGCCAGCAGTTTGGGCCTTTCTTTGTACAATGAGCAGTTCTTC | CASSLGLSLYNEQFF | NA | few | TRBJ2-1 | TRBV27
TGCGCCAGCAGCTTAAGACAGAGACCTTCCTTAGACTTC | CASSLRQRPSLDF | NA | NA | TRBJ2-7 | TRBV5-1
TGTGCCAGCAGTGTACGGGGGGGGGCCGGAGAGCAGTACTTC | CASSVRGGAGEQYF | TRBD2 | NA | TRBJ2-5 | TRBV6-4
TGTGCCAGCAGCTTGGGGACACTGAACACCGGGGAGCTGTTTTTT | CASSLGTLNTGELFF | NA | NA | TRBJ2-2 | TRBV11-2
TGCGCCAGCAGCCGGTTTGGACGCAGGTCAACTAATGAAAAACTGTTTTTT | CASSRFGRRSTNEKLFF | NA | NA | TRBJ1-4 | TRBV5-1
TGTGCCAGCAGCCAAGATCCGACAGGGATGGATAATGAAAAACTGTTTTTT | CASSQDPTGMDNEKLFF | TRBD1 | once | TRBJ1-4 | TRBV14
TGCGCCAGCACGCCTTTCGGGACGCAGACCGGGGAGCTGTTTTTT | CASTPFGTQTGELFF | NA | NA | TRBJ2-2 | TRBV5-1
TGTGCCAGCAGTCTGGGACCGAGCACAGATACGCAGTATTTT | CASSLGPSTDTQYF | NA | NA | TRBJ2-3 | TRBV25-1
TGTGCCAGTTCCTTGGCGGGAGGCATCTACGAGCAGTACTTC | CASSLAGGIYEQYF | TRBD2 | few | TRBJ2-7 | TRBV27
TGCGCCAGCAGCGCGGGACAGAGCTACGAGCAGTACTTC | CASSAGQSYEQYF | NA | NA | TRBJ2-7 | TRBV5-1
TGTGCCTGGAAGAGGGAGGGTCCTAGCATTCAGTACTTC | CAWKREGPSIQYF | TRBD2 | NA | TRBJ2-4 | TRBV30
TGTGCCAGCAGCCCTGGACACTACGAGCAGTACTTC | CASSPGHYEQYF | NA | NA | TRBJ2-7 | TRBV11-3
TGTGCCAGCAGCCCCGATACGCAGTATTTT | CASSPDTQYF | NA | NA | TRBJ2-3 | TRBV6-1
TGTGCCAGCAGTTACGAAGGGGGAGGGATAGATACGCAGTATTTT | CASSYEGGGIDTQYF | NA | NA | TRBJ2-3 | TRBV6-5
TGTGCCAGCAGCTTAGGGGATGGGGACCTGAGGGCAGATACGCAGTATTTT | CASSLGDGDLRADTQYF | NA | NA | TRBJ2-3 | TRBV5-6
TGTGCCAGCAGCCAAGAAGTGACTAGCGGAACAGATACGCAGTATTTT | CASSQEVTSGTDTQYF | TRBD2 | NA | TRBJ2-3 | TRBV4-2
TGTGCCAGCAGAAGATCCGGGACAGGGGGCTTAGGCTACACCTTC | CASRRSGTGGLGYTF | TRBD1 | NA | TRBJ1-2 | TRBV28
TGTGCCAGCAGCCAAGGCCTGTACCAAGAGACCCAGTACTTC | CASSQGLYQETQYF | NA | NA | TRBJ2-5 | TRBV11-3
TGTGCCAGCAGCTTAGCCTACAGGGAAAGTAGCAATCAGCCCCAGCATTTT | CASSLAYRESSNQPQHF | NA | NA | TRBJ1-5 | TRBV7-8
TGTGCCAGCAGTTCCCTTGGCGGGGCAGCGTCTAGCTCCTACAATGAGCAGTTCTTC | CASSSLGGAASSSYNEQFF | NA | few | TRBJ2-1 | TRBV28
TGCGCCAGGCCACAGGGGTGGCAAGAGACCCAGTACTTC | CARPQGWQETQYF | TRBD1 | NA | TRBJ2-5 | TRBV5-1